Listed below are T cell receptor beta chains from one sample, sequenced in a study of Ad26.COV2.S vaccination and SARS-CoV-2 variants. The repertoire was sequenced with immunoSEQ multiplex PCR; TCRdb's copy has only in-frame clones and lacks some. The sample consists of around 400,000 clones, around 90% of them appearing once. This specimen was peripheral blood, taken in a trial of Ad26.COV2.S vaccine versus placebo. Source of these receptors: a person aged 18-60 years who received the Ad26.COV2.S COVID-19 vaccine or a placebo. Both conserved end residues are part of each CDR3. A D gene is named only where the DNA matches it firmly. A clone size is listed for some rows: how often the clone was seen (once, few, many), or a class if it is expanded.

.	TRBV6-6	TRBJ2-3	TRBD2	TGTGCCAGCCGAAAGCTAGCGGGGGGTTACACAGATACGCAGTATTTT	CASRKLAGGYTDTQYF
.	TRBV18	TRBJ1-1	.	TGTGCCAGCTCACCACCCTGGGCACGGGGCACTGAAGCTTTCTTT	CASSPPWARGTEAFF
.	TRBV5-6	TRBJ2-1	TRBD2	TGTGCCAGCAGCGGGACTAGCCCTAACTTGAGTAATGAGCAGTTCTTC	CASSGTSPNLSNEQFF
.	TRBV28	TRBJ1-2	.	TGTGCCAGCAGTCCCCGACAGGTTCTTAACTATGGCTACACCTTC	CASSPRQVLNYGYTF
.	TRBV6-5	TRBJ2-3	.	TGTGCCAGCAGGGACAGCCCTAGCACAGATACGCAGTATTTT	CASRDSPSTDTQYF
.	TRBV3-1/TRBV3-2	TRBJ1-2	.	TGTGCCAGCAGCCAAGCGACAGCATCTTATGGCTACACCTTC	CASSQATASYGYTF
few	TRBV7-9	TRBJ1-3	TRBD1	TGTGCCAGCAGCTTCCGCCAGGGGGCGACTGGAAACACCATATATTTT	CASSFRQGATGNTIYF
.	TRBV12-3/TRBV12-4	TRBJ1-5	.	TGTGCCAGCAGCCCACCAGGCGAATCGCCCCAGCATTTT	CASSPPGESPQHF
.	TRBV11-2	TRBJ2-1	.	TGTGCCAGCAGCTCAGCCCGGGACGGATTCTTCAATGAGCAGTTCTTC	CASSSARDGFFNEQFF
.	TRBV5-8	TRBJ2-1	.	TGTGCCAGCAGCTTTTACGGCTCCCACAATGAGCAGTTCTTC	CASSFYGSHNEQFF
.	TRBV28	TRBJ2-1	TRBD2	TGTGCCAGCAGTTCGTCCCGGACTAGCGGATTATACAATGAGCAGTTCTTC	CASSSSRTSGLYNEQFF
.	TRBV12-5	TRBJ2-3	TRBD2	TGTGCTAGTGGACCGGGACTAGCGGGAACGTTAGATACGCAGTATTTT	CASGPGLAGTLDTQYF
.	TRBV7-2	TRBJ2-2	.	TGTGCCAGCAGCTTAGAAGGGGCACTGAACACCGGGGAGCTGTTTTTT	CASSLEGALNTGELFF
.	TRBV5-5	TRBJ1-3	.	TGTGCCAGCAGCTTTGACAGCGACGAGGGAGACACCATATATTTT	CASSFDSDEGDTIYF
once	TRBV12-3/TRBV12-4	TRBJ1-1	.	TGTGCCAGCAGTCCCACAGGGCTGGGTGAAGCTTTCTTT	CASSPTGLGEAFF
few	TRBV11-2	TRBJ1-4	.	TGTGCCAGCAGCCCAACAGGGCTTGAGGGAAAACTGTTTTTT	CASSPTGLEGKLFF
.	TRBV6-5	TRBJ2-2	TRBD2	TGTGCCAGCAGTTACTTAGCGGGAGTGGCCGGGGAGCTGTTTTTT	CASSYLAGVAGELFF
.	TRBV7-6	TRBJ2-2	TRBD2	TGTGCCAGCAGTGTCCTAGCGGGAGGCACCGGGGAGCTGTTTTTT	CASSVLAGGTGELFF
.	TRBV20-1	TRBJ2-3	.	TGCAGTGCTAGTGGGCTAGCGCCAGAGAGGGTCGATACGCAGTATTTT	CSASGLAPERVDTQYF
.	TRBV4-3	TRBJ1-6	.	TGCGCCAGCAGCCAAGACAGGTTTTACGGTTCACCCCTCCACTTT	CASSQDRFYGSPLHF
.	TRBV19	TRBJ1-5	.	TGTGCCAGTAGTAGCGTGGGGCAGGGCAATCAGCCCCAGCATTTT	CASSSVGQGNQPQHF
once	TRBV6-5	TRBJ1-3	.	TGTGCCAGCAGTAGAGGGACGTCTGGAAACACCATATATTTT	CASSRGTSGNTIYF
.	TRBV19	TRBJ1-1	.	TGTGCCAGTACCTTAAATGAGTTCAGCCCTGAAGCTTTCTTT	CASTLNEFSPEAFF
.	TRBV7-9	TRBJ2-3	TRBD1	TGTGCCAGCAGTCGATCTCTTGGACAGGGCACAGATACGCAGTATTTT	CASSRSLGQGTDTQYF
.	TRBV6-2/TRBV6-3	TRBJ1-2	.	TGTGCCAGCAGTTACCTGGGCGAGACCCCTAACTATGGCTACACCTTC	CASSYLGETPNYGYTF
.	TRBV11-2	TRBJ2-7	.	TGTGCCAGCAGCTCCCTTAGGGGGGGCTACGAGCAGTACTTC	CASSSLRGGYEQYF
.	TRBV4-1	TRBJ1-2	.	TGCGCCAGCAGCCACGGGGGAAATGGCTACACCTTC	CASSHGGNGYTF
.	TRBV5-1	TRBJ2-3	TRBD2	TGCGCCAGCAGCGCCTGGGGACTAGCGGGAGCCGGCAGCACAGATACGCAGTATTTT	CASSAWGLAGAGSTDTQYF
.	TRBV19	TRBJ2-7	.	TGTGCCAGTAGTATTAGCCCGGGGGCCTACGAGCAGTACTTC	CASSISPGAYEQYF
.	TRBV18	TRBJ2-5	.	TGTGCCAGCTCACCCCCGACAGTAGCAGAGACCCAGTACTTC	CASSPPTVAETQYF
.	TRBV6-5	TRBJ2-1	TRBD2	TGTGCCAGCAGTCGCGGGACTAGCGGGGGGGAGCAGTTCTTC	CASSRGTSGGEQFF
.	TRBV24-1	TRBJ2-1	TRBD2	TGTGCCACCAGTGATTTGAGCGGGAGCTCCTACAATGAGCAGTTCTTC	CATSDLSGSSYNEQFF
.	TRBV10-3	TRBJ2-4	TRBD2	TGTGCCATCAGTGAGTCACGGGCGGGAGGGCCCAACATTCAGTACTTC	CAISESRAGGPNIQYF
.	TRBV30	TRBJ2-7	TRBD1	TGTGCCTGGAGCACCGGGGACAGGTTCAACGAGCAGTACTTC	CAWSTGDRFNEQYF
.	TRBV2	TRBJ2-5	TRBD1	TGTGCCAGCAGCGGAGGGACAGGGGGAGAGACCCAGTACTTC	CASSGGTGGETQYF
.	TRBV7-9	TRBJ2-7	.	TGTGCCAGCAGCCCCCTTAAAGTCCCGCGAGTCGACGTTTACGAGCAGTACTTC	CASSPLKVPRVDVYEQYF
.	TRBV7-2	TRBJ1-4	TRBD1	TGTGCCAGCAGCCCGGGCAGGGGGATAGAAAAACTGTTTTTT	CASSPGRGIEKLFF
.	TRBV5-1	TRBJ1-4	.	TGCGCCAGCAGCTTCATGTCTCCAACTAATGAAAAACTGTTTTTT	CASSFMSPTNEKLFF
.	TRBV30	TRBJ1-1	TRBD1	TGTGCCTGGAGAATGACAGGGACTTACACTGAAGCTTTCTTT	CAWRMTGTYTEAFF
.	TRBV19	TRBJ2-1	.	TGTGCCAGTAGTATGGGATCCTCCTACAATGAGCAGTTCTTC	CASSMGSSYNEQFF
.	TRBV2	TRBJ1-5	.	TGTGCCAGCAGTGACCCCCCCGGGCAGGTAACTAGAAATCAGCCCCAGCATTTT	CASSDPPGQVTRNQPQHF
.	TRBV6-5	TRBJ1-1	TRBD1	TGTGCCAGCAGTTACCAACAGGGGGGGAACACTGAAGCTTTCTTT	CASSYQQGGNTEAFF
.	TRBV2	TRBJ1-1	.	TGTGCCAGCAGCCCCGGGACTTTTGAAGCTTTCTTT	CASSPGTFEAFF
.	TRBV27	TRBJ2-2	TRBD1	TGTGCCAGCGGCCTCCGAGACAGGGTGGGCGGGGAGCTGTTTTTT	CASGLRDRVGGELFF
.	TRBV18	TRBJ1-1	.	TGTGCCAGCTCACCGAGTATGAACACTGAAGCTTTCTTT	CASSPSMNTEAFF
once	TRBV6-4	TRBJ2-1	TRBD2	TGTGCCAGCAGTGACTCACTAGCGGGGCCCAATGAGCAGTTCTTC	CASSDSLAGPNEQFF
.	TRBV4-2	TRBJ2-1	TRBD2	TGTGCCAGCACCCTAGGGGGACTAGCGCTAGATCACAATGAGCAGTTCTTC	CASTLGGLALDHNEQFF